The 32 T cell receptor beta chains below come from one sample, sequenced in a study of blood T cells in healthy people across ages. A second PCR of about 7 to 11 cycles used a sample-barcoded 5' primer and a J-beta primer mix. TCRdb used MiXCR to reprocess the 5' RACE reads, holding one entry per CDR3 protein. The sample lists approximately 850,000 distinct CDR3 sequences; over 45% were seen once. Sequencing was done on a sample of blood. The source is a man aged 25 to 45 in good health.

This clonotype was observed once. A read error may explain this, as a much larger clone is one base away. The CDR3 DNA reads as TGCAGCGTTGATGGACACGCGACAGGGGGCGGGGAGACCCAGTACTTC. Translation gives CSVDGHATGGGETQYF. The chain recombines TRBV29-1 with TRBJ2-5; 10 bases fit TRBD1. The CDR3 length is 16 residues. With V trimmed by 3 bases and J by 5 bases, 12 bases remained unmatched. CDR1 and CDR2 from the germline V gene are SQVTM and ANQGSEA.

This chain uses TRBV28 with TRBJ2-1, with D perhaps TRBD2 (5 bases). Germline CDR1 MDHEN, CDR2 SYDVKM. The CDR3 has 14 residues. Trimming pared 7 bases from V and 6 bases from J, leaving 16 bases between. CDR3 sequence: CASNPTWTGNEQFF. The CDR3 nucleotides read TGTGCCAGCAACCCAACGTGGACTGGCAATGAGCAGTTCTTC.

This clonotype was detected many times. The V gene is TRBV15, the J gene TRBJ2-7; tentatively, D is TRBD1 or TRBD2 (5 bases each). The V gene lost 2 bases and the J gene lost 6 bases, with 14 bases spanning the gap. This CDR3 has 14 amino acids. Germline CDR1 LNHNV, CDR2 YYDKDF (reference sequence). As DNA, the CDR3 is TGTGCCACCAGCAGAATGGGTGGGGGTGGCGAGCAGTACTTC. Protein sequence: CATSRMGGGGEQYF.

V gene TRBV7-9 combines with J gene TRBJ2-7, with TRBD1 matching 9 bases. V shed 8 bases, J shed 5 bases, and the junction held 10 bases outside the gene matches. Germline V CDR1 and CDR2: SEHNR, FQNEAQ (reference sequence). This CDR3 spans 14 amino acids. The CDR3 here is CASGPDRGIDEQYF. The DNA of the CDR3 is TGTGCCAGCGGACCCGACAGGGGGATCGACGAGCAGTACTTC. Complete variable domain (other parts from reference TRBV7-9 and TRBJ2-7): DTGVSQNPRHKITKRGQNVTFRCDPISEHNRLYWYRQTLGQGPEFLTYFQNEAQLEKSRLLSDRFSAERPKGSFSTLEIQRTEQGDSAMYLCASGPDRGIDEQYFGPGTRLTVT.

V usage is TRBV4-3 and J usage is TRBJ2-7; the D is unclear. The length of the CDR3 is 11 residues. Germline V CDR1 and CDR2: LGHNA, YSLEER. The V and J ends lost 6 bases and 4 bases respectively, with 7 bases between them. The CDR3 DNA sequence: TGCGCCAGCAGGCTCCCATACGAGCAGTACTTC. Its translation: CASRLPYEQYF.

This clonotype was picked up a small number of times. The CDR3 reads CASSQDLEGMETQYF. For the CDR3, the DNA is TGCGCCAGCAGCCAAGATTTAGAGGGAATGGAGACCCAGTACTTC. The rearrangement links TRBV4-3 to TRBJ2-5; the D gene is possibly TRBD2 (5 bases). CDR3 length: 15 residues. Germline V gene data show CDR1 as LGHNA and CDR2 as YSLEER. The V gene lost 0 bases and the J gene lost 5 bases, with 13 bases spanning the gap.

This clonotype has a handful of counts. This chain joins TRBV7-2 and TRBJ2-4, with D tentatively TRBD1 or TRBD2 (7 bases each). Between the trimmed V and J ends, which lost 5 bases and 9 bases, there was a span of 23 bases. Per the germline V gene, CDR1 is SGHTA and CDR2 is FQGNSA. The CDR3 totals 16 residues. The CDR3 DNA reads as TGTGCCAGCAGCCCAGGGGGGGGCAGGGGTATGGGCATTCAGTACTTC. This codes for CASSPGGGRGMGIQYF.

Notes on this clonotype: The germline gene is not matched at one end of the junction; a read error may be the cause. The genes are TRBV7-7 and TRBJ2-7, with TRBD1 matching 9 bases. This CDR3 has 16 residues. Looked up from germline, CDR1 is SSHAT and CDR2 is FNYEAQ (reference sequence). The CDR3 reads CASSLSRTGAPGEQYF. CDR3 sequence (DNA): TGTGCTAGCAGCTTATCCAGGACAGGGGCCCCTGGCGAGCAGTACTTC.

This clonotype was seen once. The chain has TRBV18 and TRBJ2-5, with 7 bases matching TRBD1. V shed 3 bases, J shed 2 bases, and the junction held 9 bases outside the gene matches. Germline V gene sequence: CDR1 KGHSH, CDR2 LQKENI. The CDR3 has 16 residues. CDR3 loop: CASSPVTGSLQETQYF. The CDR3 region has the DNA TGTGCCAGCTCACCTGTGACAGGGTCCCTTCAAGAGACCCAGTACTTC.

This chain links TRBV12-3 or TRBV12-4 with TRBJ2-5, with 8 bases that match TRBD1. The length of the CDR3 is 12 residues. J was trimmed by 4 bases and V by 8 bases; bases with no gene match: 3. The CDR3 loop reads CASGQGAETQYF. The CDR3 coding sequence is TGTGCCAGCGGTCAGGGGGCAGAGACCCAGTACTTC.

The chain uses TRBV27 and TRBJ1-5, with 8 bases that match TRBD1. This CDR3 is 16 amino acids long. V lost 3 bases and J lost 3; bases outside the gene matches: 7. Germline V gene data show CDR1 as MNHEY and CDR2 as SMNVEV (reference sequence). The chain's CDR3 is CASSFGTGPLNQPQHF. In nucleotides, the CDR3 is TGTGCCAGCAGTTTTGGGACAGGACCTCTCAATCAGCCCCAGCATTTT.

The chain recombines TRBV5-1 with TRBJ2-5; possibly TRBD1 or TRBD2 for D (6 bases each). Trimming took 3 bases from V and 11 from J, leaving 20 bases between them. Germline-derived CDR1 and CDR2 are SGHRS and YFSETQ. The CDR3 has 14 amino acids. The CDR3 reads CASSSGAPVPEQYF. The CDR3 DNA reads TGCGCCAGCAGCTCGGGGGCCCCGGTACCTGAGCAGTACTTC.

The rearrangement joins TRBV7-2 to TRBJ2-3; D remains unclear. This CDR3 contains 15 residues. Deletions cut 1 base from V and 4 bases from J, with 12 bases between. CDR1 and CDR2 (germline): SGHTA, FQGNSA. The CDR3 coding sequence is TGTGCCAGCAGCTTAGTGGCCAGCGATGCAGATACGCAGTATTTT. Protein sequence: CASSLVASDADTQYF. Drawing the rest from reference TRBV7-2 and TRBJ2-3, the complete variable domain is GAGVSQSPSNKVTEKGKDVELRCDPISGHTALYWYRQSLGQGLEFLIYFQGNSAPDKSGLPSDRFSAERTGGSVSTLTIQRTQQEDSAVYLCASSLVASDADTQYFGPGTRLTVL.

V usage is TRBV20-1 and J usage is TRBJ1-2; D gene unclear. Germline CDR1 and CDR2: DFQATT and SNEGSKA (reference sequence). The CDR3 is 14 residues long. V lost 3 bases and J lost 0, with 11 bases in between. CDR3 protein: CSARDGRTNYGYTF. In DNA, the CDR3 is TGCAGTGCTAGGGACGGACGCACTAACTATGGCTACACCTTC.

The rearrangement uses TRBV7-2 and TRBJ1-6; possibly TRBD1 for D (5 bases). Germline assignment: CDR1 SGHTA and CDR2 FQGNSA. This CDR3 spans 15 amino acids. Trimming shortened V by 5 bases and J by 1 base, and 9 bases separated the two germline ends. The CDR3 DNA reads as TGTGCCAGCAGCCCCGGGGGTTCCTATAATTCACCCCTCCACTTT. Its translation is CASSPGGSYNSPLHF. The full variable domain, with the rest looked up from reference TRBV7-2 and TRBJ1-6, is GAGVSQSPSNKVTEKGKDVELRCDPISGHTALYWYRQSLGQGLEFLIYFQGNSAPDKSGLPSDRFSAERTGGSVSTLTIQRTQQEDSAVYLCASSPGGSYNSPLHFGNGTRLTVT.

This chain links TRBV6-1 with TRBJ2-5, with a tentative D call TRBD1 (5 bases). With the DNA end fitting TRBJ2-7 better, the J assignment may be wrong. The CDR3 runs to 14 residues. The germline V gene has CDR1 MNHNS and CDR2 SASEGT. DNA for the CDR3: TGTGCCAGCAGTGAGAGTCAGGGTATCTACGAGCAGTACTTC. It codes for CASSESQGIYEQYF.

This clonotype was recorded a few times. The V and J genes are TRBV5-1 and TRBJ2-1; D is perhaps TRBD2 (7 bases). V shed 1 base and J shed 5 bases, with 13 bases lying between them. The CDR3 contains 15 residues. Germline CDR1 is SGHRS and CDR2 is YFSETQ. The CDR3 loop is CASSLSAGAHNEQFF. As DNA, the CDR3 is TGCGCCAGCAGCTTGTCGGCGGGGGCCCACAATGAGCAGTTCTTC.

This clonotype was found once. The chain is built from TRBV24-1 and TRBJ2-1, with D possibly being TRBD2 (5 bases). Germline CDR1 reads KGHDR; CDR2 reads SFDVKD. The CDR3 sequence is 13 residues long. V gave up 0 bases and J gave up 12 bases, with 11 bases separating them. CDR3 amino acids: CATSDLAGVGQFF. As DNA, the CDR3 is TGTGCCACCAGTGATTTGGCCGGGGTTGGGCAGTTCTTC.

J is TRBJ2-1 and V is TRBV7-9; 14 bases match TRBD2. The trim removed 0 bases at V and 7 bases at J, leaving 14 bases unmatched. The germline V gene encodes CDR1 SEHNR and CDR2 FQNEAQ (reference sequence). The CDR3 has 20 amino acids. The CDR3 DNA is TGTGCCAGCAGCTTAGCGGATACACCTCGGACTAGCGGGGGGATAAATGAGCAGTTCTTC. It codes for CASSLADTPRTSGGINEQFF.

V and J are TRBV7-2 and TRBJ2-3, with 12 bases identical to TRBD2. Losses at the gene ends were 5 bases for V and 3 bases for J; bases not matched to a gene: 6. Germline values: CDR1 SGHTA, CDR2 FQGNSA. This CDR3 has 16 residues. The CDR3 sequence is CASSPRLAGATDTQYF. CDR3 DNA sequence: TGTGCCAGCAGCCCTAGACTAGCGGGGGCAACAGATACGCAGTATTTT.

This chain uses TRBV20-1 with TRBJ2-3; no reliable D call. Trimming stripped 3 bases from V and 5 bases from J, with 9 bases between. The germline CDR1 and CDR2 sequences are DFQATT and SNEGSKA (reference sequence). This CDR3 has 12 amino acids. The CDR3 region is CSASPPQDTQYF. The CDR3 bases are TGCAGTGCTAGCCCACCACAAGATACGCAGTATTTT.

The chain uses TRBV28 and TRBJ2-5; TRBD2 aligns across 7 bases. CDR1 and CDR2 (germline): MDHEN, SYDVKM. CDR3 length: 13 residues. V gave up 8 bases and J gave up 9 bases; unmatched junction bases: 12. CDR3 region: CASGARGRDPQYF. CDR3 in DNA: TGTGCCAGCGGGGCTCGGGGGAGGGATCCCCAGTACTTC. The complete variable domain, with remaining parts taken from reference TRBV28 and TRBJ2-5, reads DVKVTQSSRYLVKRTGEKVFLECVQDMDHENMFWYRQDPGLGLRLIYFSYDVKMKEKGDIPEGYSVSREKKERFSLILESASTNQTSMYLCASGARGRDPQYFGPGTRLLVL.

The J gene is TRBJ1-1, the V gene TRBV12-3 or TRBV12-4; D is uncertain. V lost 2 bases and J lost 2, with 15 bases in between. This CDR3 spans 16 amino acids. The CDR3 DNA reads as TGTGCCAGCAGTTTACGGGTAGGAACACCCAACACTGAAGCTTTCTTT. It translates to CASSLRVGTPNTEAFF.

This clonotype appeared a single time. The chain joins TRBV7-2 to TRBJ2-3, with D unclear. Trimming took off 1 base at V and 3 bases at J, with 8 bases between the two ends. The CDR3 extends over 14 amino acids. Germline V gene data show CDR1 as SGHTA and CDR2 as FQGNSA. The CDR3 spells CASSLGQQTDTQYF. Written as DNA, the CDR3 is TGTGCCAGCAGCTTAGGGCAGCAGACAGATACGCAGTATTTT.

The chain links TRBV28 to TRBJ2-7, with 7 bases identical to TRBD2. The CDR3 runs to 15 residues. Germline V CDR1 and CDR2: MDHEN, SYDVKM. Germline trimming cut 7 bases from V and 6 bases from J; bases unmatched to any gene: 15. CDR3 in amino acids: CASTLTSGKAVEQYF. In DNA, the CDR3 is TGTGCCAGCACATTAACAAGCGGGAAGGCCGTCGAGCAGTACTTC.

CDR3 protein: CSVDWGEGYGYTF. The CDR3 DNA reads TGCAGCGTTGACTGGGGGGAGGGCTATGGCTACACCTTC. The chain couples TRBV29-1 to TRBJ1-2; D might be TRBD1 (5 bases). Per germline, CDR1 SQVTM and CDR2 ANQGSEA. Trimming stripped 3 bases from V and 4 bases from J, with 12 bases between. This CDR3 is 13 amino acids long.

The rearrangement links TRBV24-1 to TRBJ2-5; no reliable D call. The germline gives CDR1 KGHDR, CDR2 SFDVKD. The V gene lost 3 bases and the J gene lost 4 bases, with 14 bases spanning the gap. The CDR3 consists of 15 residues. CDR3 protein: CATSDPRGVVETQYF. The CDR3 DNA follows: TGTGCCACCAGTGATCCCCGCGGAGTGGTAGAGACCCAGTACTTC.

In this sample, this clonotype turned up once. The chain carries TRBV7-2 and TRBJ2-5; possibly TRBD1 or TRBD2 for D (6 bases each). The germline V and J ends were trimmed by 5 bases and 4 bases, with 20 bases remaining between them. The CDR3 length is 16 residues. In germline, CDR1 is SGHTA, CDR2 FQGNSA. CDR3 in amino acids: CASSRRLGGEVETQYF. The CDR3 DNA sequence: TGTGCCAGCAGCCGAAGACTAGGGGGAGAGGTAGAGACCCAGTACTTC.

V and J are TRBV7-9 and TRBJ2-7; 8 bases are shared with TRBD2. The J call may be in error: the DNA end matches TRBJ2-5 better. This CDR3 contains 13 residues. CDR1 is SEHNR and CDR2 is FQNEAQ in the germline V gene (reference sequence). CDR3 amino acids: CASSFPTSGTQYF. In DNA form, the CDR3 reads TGTGCCAGCAGCTTCCCCACTAGCGGGACCCAGTACTTC.

The chain carries TRBV5-1 and TRBJ1-1; tentative D call: TRBD1 (6 bases). The CDR3 runs to 16 residues. Trimming removed 0 bases at V and 6 bases at J, with 18 bases between. The germline CDR1 and CDR2 sequences are SGHRS and YFSETQ. The CDR3 DNA reads as TGCGCCAGCAGCTTGGACTTTGGGACACCTCGCCCTGAAGCTTTCTTT. Translated: CASSLDFGTPRPEAFF.

The chain employs TRBV7-9 and TRBJ1-2, with D unclear. Germline CDR1 is SEHNR and CDR2 is FQNEAQ (reference sequence). Trimming removed 4 bases at V and 2 bases at J, with 8 bases between. The CDR3 has 13 amino acids. The CDR3 is CASSSDQNYGYTF. In DNA form, the CDR3 reads TGTGCCAGCAGCTCAGACCAGAACTATGGCTACACCTTC.

The chain joins TRBV11-2 to TRBJ2-3; D unclear. The V end lost 2 bases, the J end lost 1 base, and 13 bases lay between the germline ends. This CDR3 has 16 amino acids. Germline loops: CDR1 SGHAT, CDR2 FQNNGV. In DNA, the CDR3 is TGTGCCAGCAGCTTACGAGGTAACACCGGCACAGATACGCAGTATTTT. This codes for CASSLRGNTGTDTQYF.